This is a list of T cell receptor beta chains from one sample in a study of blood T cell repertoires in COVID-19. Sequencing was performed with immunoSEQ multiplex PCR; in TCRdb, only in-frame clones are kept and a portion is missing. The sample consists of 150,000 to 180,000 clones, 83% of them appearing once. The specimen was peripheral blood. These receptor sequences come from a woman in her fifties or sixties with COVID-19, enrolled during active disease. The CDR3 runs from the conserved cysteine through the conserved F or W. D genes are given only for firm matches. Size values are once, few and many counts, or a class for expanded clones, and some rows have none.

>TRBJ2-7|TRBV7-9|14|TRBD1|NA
TGTGCCAGCACCCCGGACAGGGGGATTTACGAGCAGTACTTC
CASTPDRGIYEQYF
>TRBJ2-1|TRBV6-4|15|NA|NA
TGTGCCAGCAGTGACTCTTGGCAGGCAGGCGATGAGCAGTTCTTC
CASSDSWQAGDEQFF
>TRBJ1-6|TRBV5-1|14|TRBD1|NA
TGCGCCAGCAGCTTCACAGGGGATAATTCACCCCTCCACTTT
CASSFTGDNSPLHF
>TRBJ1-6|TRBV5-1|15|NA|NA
TGCGCCAGCAGCCGGGCGACAGGAGATAATTCACCCCTCCACTTT
CASSRATGDNSPLHF
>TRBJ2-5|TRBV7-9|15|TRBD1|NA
TGTGCCAGCAGCTTACTGACAGGGCCTGTGGAGACCCAGTACTTC
CASSLLTGPVETQYF
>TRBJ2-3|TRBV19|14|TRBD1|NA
TGTGCCAGTATCGGGACAGGGGTCACAGATACGCAGTATTTT
CASIGTGVTDTQYF
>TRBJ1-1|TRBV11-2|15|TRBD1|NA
TGTGCCAGCAGCTCCATCGACAGGGGTGAGACTGAAGCTTTCTTT
CASSSIDRGETEAFF
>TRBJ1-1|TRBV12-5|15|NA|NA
TGTGCTAGTGGTTTGGTAACAGGCCTGAACACTGAAGCTTTCTTT
CASGLVTGLNTEAFF
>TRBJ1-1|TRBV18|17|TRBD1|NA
TGTGCCAGCTCACCAAGCCAGGGGGCCAGGTGGAACACTGAAGCTTTCTTT
CASSPSQGARWNTEAFF
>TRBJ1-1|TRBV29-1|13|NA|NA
TGCAGCGTTGAAGATCGACAAAACACTGAAGCTTTCTTT
CSVEDRQNTEAFF
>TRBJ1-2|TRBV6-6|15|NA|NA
TGTGCCAGCAGAAATGGTGGGGGCGAACGCTATGGCTACACCTTC
CASRNGGGERYGYTF
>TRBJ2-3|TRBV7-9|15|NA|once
TGTGCCAGCAGCCCGATTCAGGGTAGCACAGATACGCAGTATTTT
CASSPIQGSTDTQYF
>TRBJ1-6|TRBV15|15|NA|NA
TGTGCCACCAGCCGACGGGGGGACTATAATTCACCCCTCCACTTT
CATSRRGDYNSPLHF
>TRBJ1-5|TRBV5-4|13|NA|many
TGTGCCAGCAGCCTCGGGACAAATCAGCCCCAGCATTTT
CASSLGTNQPQHF
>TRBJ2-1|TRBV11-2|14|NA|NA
TGTGCCAGCAGCTTAGATCTCAGTTACAATGAGCAGTTCTTC
CASSLDLSYNEQFF
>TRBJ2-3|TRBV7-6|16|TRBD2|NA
TGTGCCAGCAGACTACAGCCGGGACTAGTGCCAGATACGCAGTATTTT
CASRLQPGLVPDTQYF
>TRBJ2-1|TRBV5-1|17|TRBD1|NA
TGCGCCAGCAGCTTTATTACCGGGACAGGGGAAAGGAATGAGCAGTTCTTC
CASSFITGTGERNEQFF
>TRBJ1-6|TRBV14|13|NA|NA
TGTGCCAGCAGCGACTACCAGAATTCACCCCTCCACTTT
CASSDYQNSPLHF
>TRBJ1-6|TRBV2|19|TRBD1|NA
TGTGCCAGCAGTGAAGCGAGGGCTCCCGGGACAGGGTCCAATTCACCCCTCCACTTT
CASSEARAPGTGSNSPLHF
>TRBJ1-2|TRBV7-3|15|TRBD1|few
TGTGCCAGCAGCGCCTCCGGGACAGGGTTCTATGGCTACACCTTC
CASSASGTGFYGYTF
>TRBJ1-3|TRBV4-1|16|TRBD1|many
TGCGCCAGCAGCCCCTTGACAGGGCGAGGAGGAAACACCATATATTTT
CASSPLTGRGGNTIYF
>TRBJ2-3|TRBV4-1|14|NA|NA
TGCGCCAGCAGCCAATTGCTAGTAACAGATACGCAGTATTTT
CASSQLLVTDTQYF
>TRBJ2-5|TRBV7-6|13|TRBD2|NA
TGTGCCAGCAGCTCCGGACTAGCAGAGACCCAGTACTTC
CASSSGLAETQYF
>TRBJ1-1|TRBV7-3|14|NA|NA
TGTGCCAGCAGCTCATCCAGGGGGAACACTGAAGCTTTCTTT
CASSSSRGNTEAFF
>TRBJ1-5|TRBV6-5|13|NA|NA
TGTGCCAGCAGTTTACAGGCTTATCAGCCCCAGCATTTT
CASSLQAYQPQHF
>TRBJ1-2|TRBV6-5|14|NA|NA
TGTGCCTGTTGGAGGGAACCTCCAAACTATGGCTACACCTTC
CACWREPPNYGYTF
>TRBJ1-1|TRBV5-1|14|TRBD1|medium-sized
TGCGCCAGCAGCGGGGACAGCAAATGGACTGAAGCTTTCTTT
CASSGDSKWTEAFF
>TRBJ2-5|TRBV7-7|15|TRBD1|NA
TGTGCTAGCAGCTTAGTCCGGGACAGGGAAGAGACCCAGTACTTC
CASSLVRDREETQYF
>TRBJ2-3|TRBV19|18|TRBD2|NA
TGTGCCAGTACCCAAGCAAGGACTAGCGGGAGGGCCCGAGATACGCAGTATTTT
CASTQARTSGRARDTQYF
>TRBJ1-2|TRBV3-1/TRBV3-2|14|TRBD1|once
TGTGCCAGCAGCCGTCTCCGGGACAGTTATGGCTACACCTTC
CASSRLRDSYGYTF
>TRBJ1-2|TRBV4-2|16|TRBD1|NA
TGTGCCAGCAGCCCGCAAACAGGGGCGGAGGTCTATGGCTACACCTTC
CASSPQTGAEVYGYTF
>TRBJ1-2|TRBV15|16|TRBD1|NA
TGTGCCACCAGTTCCGGACAGGGGGGTAGATCCTATGGCTACACCTTC
CATSSGQGGRSYGYTF
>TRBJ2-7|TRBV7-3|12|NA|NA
TGTGCCAGCAGCCAATACAGTGACGAGCAGTACTTC
CASSQYSDEQYF
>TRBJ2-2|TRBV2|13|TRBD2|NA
TGTGCCGGTAGCGGGTCCTACACCGGGGAGCTGTTTTTT
CAGSGSYTGELFF
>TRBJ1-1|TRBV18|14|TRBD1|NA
TGTGCCAGCTCACCCCAGGGGGAAGTCACTGAAGCTTTCTTT
CASSPQGEVTEAFF
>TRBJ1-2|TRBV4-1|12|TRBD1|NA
TGCGCCAGCAGCCACCAGACAGGGAGATACACCTTC
CASSHQTGRYTF
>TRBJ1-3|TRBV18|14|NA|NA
TGTGCCAGCTCACCACCGGCAGCTGGAAACACCATATATTTT
CASSPPAAGNTIYF
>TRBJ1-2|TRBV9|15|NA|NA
TGTGCCAGCAGCGTAGGGGAGGGTCTTAACTATGGCTACACCTTC
CASSVGEGLNYGYTF
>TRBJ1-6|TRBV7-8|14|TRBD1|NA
TGTGCCAGCAGCAAGGGGACAGATAATTCACCCCTCCACTTT
CASSKGTDNSPLHF
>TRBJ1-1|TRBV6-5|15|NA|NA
TGTGCCAGCAGTAGCAAGCCGGGGTTCGGGACTGAAGCTTTCTTT
CASSSKPGFGTEAFF
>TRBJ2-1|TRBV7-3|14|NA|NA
TGTGCCAGCAGCCCGCGGACAGACTACAATGAGCAGTTCTTC
CASSPRTDYNEQFF
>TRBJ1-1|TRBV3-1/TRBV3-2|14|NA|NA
TGTGCCAGCAGCCAAGATTTACAGGTCGATGAAGCTTTCTTT
CASSQDLQVDEAFF
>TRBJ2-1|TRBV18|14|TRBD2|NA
TGTGCCAGCTCACGAGCGGGAGTGCACAATGAGCAGTTCTTC
CASSRAGVHNEQFF
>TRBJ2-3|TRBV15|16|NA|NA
TGTGCCACCAGCAAGGATCAGTCGGGGGTGAGAGATACGCAGTATTTT
CATSKDQSGVRDTQYF
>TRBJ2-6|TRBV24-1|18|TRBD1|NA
TGTGCCACCAGTGATACGAGACAGGGGAGTGGTGGGGCCAACGTCCTGACTTTC
CATSDTRQGSGGANVLTF
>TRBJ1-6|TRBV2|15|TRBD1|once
TGTGCCAGCTCTAATCTGGGACAGGGGGATTCACCCCTCCACTTT
CASSNLGQGDSPLHF
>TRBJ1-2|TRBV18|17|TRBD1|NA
TGTGCCAGCTCACCCCCTCGCGCCGGGACAGGGCGGTATGGCTACACCTTC
CASSPPRAGTGRYGYTF
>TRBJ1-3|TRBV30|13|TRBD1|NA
TGTGCCTGGGGACAGGGGGCTGGAAACACCATATATTTT
CAWGQGAGNTIYF
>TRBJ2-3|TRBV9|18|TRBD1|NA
TGTGCCAGCAGCGTGAGTGGAGGGGGGACAGGGGGCGCGGATACGCAGTATTTT
CASSVSGGGTGGADTQYF
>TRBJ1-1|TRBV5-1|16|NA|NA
TGCGCCAGCAGCTTAAGGGGGATCGGGGTGAACACTGAAGCTTTCTTT
CASSLRGIGVNTEAFF
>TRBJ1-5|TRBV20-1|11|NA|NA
TGCAGTGCTAGAGGGGAGGGGCCCCAGCATTTT
CSARGEGPQHF
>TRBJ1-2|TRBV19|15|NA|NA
TGTGCCAGTAGTACGACAATTCCCTACCGTGGGGGCTACACCTTC
CASSTTIPYRGGYTF
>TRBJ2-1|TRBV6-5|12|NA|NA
TGTGCCAGCAGTTACAGGGGTACTGAGCAGTTCTTC
CASSYRGTEQFF
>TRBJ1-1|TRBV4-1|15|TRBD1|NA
TGCGCCAGCAGCCAACCCCTCGACAGGGGGCGTGGAGCTTTCTTT
CASSQPLDRGRGAFF
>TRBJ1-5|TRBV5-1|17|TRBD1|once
TGCGCCAGCAGCCTCGGGACAGGGTCCCTTCTTGATCAGCCCCAGCATTTT
CASSLGTGSLLDQPQHF
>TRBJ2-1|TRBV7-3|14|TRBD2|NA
TGTGCCAGCAGCCGGACTAGCGGGACGTATGAGCAGTTCTTC
CASSRTSGTYEQFF